This entry describes one TCR beta chain. This sequence may be a read error, since a much larger clone differs from it by one base. This entry is derived from a study of kidney transplant recipient with SARS-CoV-2 infection. From germline, CDR1 is LNHDA and CDR2 SQIVND (reference sequence). The CDR3 contains 17 residues. TCRdb analysed the reads with MiXCR anew, one entry per CDR3 protein. The sample holds 200,000 to 300,000 distinct CDR3 sequences; under 30% are singletons and the top ten take under 9.5%. Material: a blood sample, obtained at baseline and on day 111 from a kidney transplant recipient. The receptor was isolated from a male patient aged 30 to 40 who had COVID-19 and was a kidney transplant recipient. T cells may partly derive from the graft donor. This chain connects TRBV19 to TRBJ1-2; D not certain. The CDR3 is CTSSEIMTNRKTYGYTF. The CDR3 nucleotides are TGTACCAGTAGTGAAATAATGACAAATCGAAAGACCTATGGCTACACCTTC.